The 3 T cell receptor beta chains presented below share a single source sample, sequenced in a study of cytomegalovirus exposure and HLA in healthy donors. Vbeta (60) and Jbeta (13) primers were used in the PCR. Generated by immunoSEQ multiplex PCR, the TCRdb table keeps only in-frame clones and is missing some. Of 110,000 to 150,000 clones in the sample, about 82% were seen once. Sample: PBMCs. The receptors originated from a man aged 30 to 39 in good health and CMV-seronegative.

In DNA form, the CDR3 reads TGTGCCAGCACCTTGGCAGGCTTCTATGGCTACACCTTC. This gives the protein CASTLAGFYGYTF. The V and J genes are TRBV2 and TRBJ1-2, with D uncertain. CDR3 length: 13 amino acids. Trimming took 7 bases from V and 4 from J, leaving 13 bases between them. Germline V gives CDR1 SNHLY, CDR2 FYNNEI.

The CDR3 DNA sequence: TGCGCCAGCAGCTCTGGGGGGGGCCACAGTTTCCACGAGCAGTACTTC. Translated, it gives CASSSGGGHSFHEQYF. The chain uses TRBV5-1 and TRBJ2-7, with D maybe TRBD2 (7 bases). V was clipped by 3 bases and J by 5 bases, with 21 bases between them. The CDR3 consists of 16 residues. Germline CDR1 SGHRS, CDR2 YFSETQ.

Details on this clone: Mismatch with germline at one junction end may stem from a read error. The gene calls are TRBV7-9 and TRBJ2-7; the D gene is possibly TRBD2 (5 bases). Germline values: CDR1 SEHNR, CDR2 FQNEAQ (reference sequence). The length of the CDR3 is 12 residues. DNA of the CDR3: TGTTCCAGCAGCGCGAGGGATGGAGAGCAGTACTTC. Its translation is CSSSARDGEQYF.